This T cell receptor (beta chain) was sequenced in a study of blood T cell repertoires in COVID-19. Turning to the study itself: There were acute and convalescent COVID-19 samples, and they came from the United States, Italy and Spain.

Original methodology: Reference gene primer amplification gave nucleated cell count estimates. Produced via immunoSEQ multiplex PCR; TCRdb's table is partial and in-frame only. The V and J calls and the clone size are those of that table, but D and trimming were determined from the DNA. This sample yields 300,000 or so clones, of which about 83% are seen a single time; around 1.7% belongs to the top ten. The CDR3 consists of 15 residues. Germline V gene sequence: CDR1 GTSNPN, CDR2 SVGIG (reference sequence). The V and J ends lost 3 bases and 0 bases, in that order; junction bases with no gene match: 7.

The receptor was derived from a woman between 50 and 59 years old with acute or convalescent COVID-19. Sequenced sample: peripheral blood. V and J are TRBV30 and TRBJ1-2; TRBD1 matches at 7 bases. Here the CDR3 reads CAWSRGGTANYGYTF. CDR3 nucleotides: TGTGCCTGGAGCCGCGGAGGGACAGCTAACTATGGCTACACCTTC. Full variable domain (outside the CDR3, taken from reference TRBV30 and TRBJ1-2): SQTIHQWPATLVQPVGSPLSLECTVEGTSNPNLYWYRQAAGRGLQLLFYSVGIGQISSEVPQNLSASRPQDRQFILSSKKLLLSDSGFYLCAWSRGGTANYGYTFGSGTRLTVV.